This TCR beta chain was found in a study of blood T cell repertoires in COVID-19. Study-wide context: Samples taken during acute and convalescent COVID-19 were collected in the United States, Italy and Spain. Nucleic acid was either cDNA or gDNA, and it came from T cells, B-cell-depleted T cells, or PBMCs.

Original handling: Reference gene primer amplification gave estimated nucleated cell counts. Measured with immunoSEQ multiplex PCR; TCRdb has only the in-frame clones, and not every one. V and J calls and clone size are as listed in that table; D and trimming were resolved from the DNA. The sample lists 200,000 to 300,000 clones, approximately 82% occurring once. Between the trimmed V and J ends, which lost 0 bases and 8 bases, there was a span of 13 bases. The CDR3 sequence is 15 residues long. Germline V gene lookup returns CDR1 SNHLY and CDR2 FYNNEI. Source material: peripheral blood. The rearrangement links TRBV2 to TRBJ2-2, with D possibly matching TRBD2 (6 bases). The sequence derives from a man in his thirties or forties who had recovered from COVID-19. DNA for the CDR3: TGTGCCAGCAGTGAAGCGGCGGGGCCCTGGGGGGAGCTGTTTTTT. Its translation: CASSEAAGPWGELFF.